This T cell receptor beta chain was retrieved from a study of OX40 agonist ivuxolimab in advanced cancers. At the level of the study: The diagnoses of dose-escalation patients were hepatocellular carcinoma, melanoma, renal cell or head and neck cancer.

The CDR3 is 13 amino acids. The J segment lost 8 bases and the V segment lost 6 bases, leaving 6 bases of the junction unmatched. Germline assignment: CDR1 MNHNS and CDR2 SASEGT. Profiled with immunoSEQ multiplex PCR; TCRdb holds only in-frame clones, not every one. The sample consists of about 73,000 clones, approximately 79% of them appearing once. Findings of the study overall: CD4+ and CD8+ blood T cells expanded clonally by week 6 at 0.1 to 3.0 mg/kg.

A word on this clone: The antigen is not known.

The J gene is TRBJ1-4, the V gene TRBV6-1, with 7 bases fitting TRBD1. The sequence was collected from an adult with an advanced solid tumor such as melanoma, head and neck, liver or kidney cancer. The sequences come from CD4+ or CD8+ T cells sorted from blood, collected in a trial of the OX40 agonist ivuxolimab. CDR3 bases: TGTGCCAGCAGAGCAGGGGGGACAGAAAAACTGTTTTTT. It yields the protein CASRAGGTEKLFF.